The entry below describes one T cell receptor beta chain. These data are taken from a study of blood T cell repertoires in COVID-19. About the research overall: Sources were T cells, B-cell-depleted T cells, or PBMCs; the material itself was cDNA or gDNA.

Libraries were prepared by immunoSEQ multiplex PCR; TCRdb keeps only in-frame clonotypes and omits some of them. This sample carries fewer than 500,000 clones, roughly four fifths of them seen once, and the ten largest clones take about 1%. This receptor was taken from a human donor with acute or convalescent COVID-19. The donor label of this sample is uncertain. Sequencing was performed on peripheral blood.

The CDR3 sequence is CASSESISISYNEQFF. The CDR3 bases are TGCGCCAGCAGTGAGTCGATTTCTATATCCTACAATGAGCAGTTCTTC. The chain employs TRBV10-2 and TRBJ2-1; no reliable D call. The CDR3 is 16 residues long. Between the trimmed V and J ends, which lost 0 bases and 1 base, there was a span of 10 bases. Germline CDR1 WSHSY, CDR2 SAAADI.